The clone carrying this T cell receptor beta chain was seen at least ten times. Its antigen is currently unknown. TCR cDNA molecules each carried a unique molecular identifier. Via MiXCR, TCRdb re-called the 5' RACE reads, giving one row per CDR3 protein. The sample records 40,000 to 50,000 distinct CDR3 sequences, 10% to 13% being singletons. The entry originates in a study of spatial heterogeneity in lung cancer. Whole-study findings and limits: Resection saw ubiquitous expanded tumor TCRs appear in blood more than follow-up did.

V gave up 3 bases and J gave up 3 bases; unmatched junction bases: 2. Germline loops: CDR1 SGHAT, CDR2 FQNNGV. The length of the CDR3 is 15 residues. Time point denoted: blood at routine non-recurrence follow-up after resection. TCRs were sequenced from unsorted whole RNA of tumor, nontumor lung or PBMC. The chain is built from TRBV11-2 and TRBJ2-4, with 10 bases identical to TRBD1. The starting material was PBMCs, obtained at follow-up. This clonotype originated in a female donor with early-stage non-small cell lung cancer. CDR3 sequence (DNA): TGTGCCAGCAGCTTGGGACAGGGGTTCAAAAACATTCAGTACTTC. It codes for CASSLGQGFKNIQYF.